The 20 T cell receptor beta chains below were found in one sample sequenced in a study of radiation and T cells in renal cell carcinoma. Here immunoSEQ multiplex PCR was the method, and the copy in TCRdb shows in-frame clones only, minus some. The sample records about 150,000 clones, about 88% being singletons. Time point: baseline pretreatment blood. Noted treatment: 15 Gy SBRT to primary tumor, nephrectomy 4 weeks later. Sequencing used blood, obtained from a patient whose treatment included radiotherapy and nephrectomy. These receptor sequences come from a woman in her 70s with renal cell carcinoma.

V usage is TRBV7-9 and J usage is TRBJ2-5; 11 bases map to TRBD2. Per germline, CDR1 SEHNR and CDR2 FQNEAQ (reference sequence). J gave up 4 bases and V 3 bases, and 1 base lay outside the gene matches. CDR3 size: 14 residues. The CDR3 sequence is CASSFGTSGETQYF. CDR3 nucleotides: TGTGCCAGCAGCTTTGGGACTAGCGGAGAGACCCAGTACTTC.

In nucleotides, the CDR3 is TGTGCCAGTAGTACCCAAAGGGGGCAGCCCCAGCATTTT. Encoded protein: CASSTQRGQPQHF. V gene TRBV19 combines with J gene TRBJ1-5; tentatively, D is TRBD1 (6 bases). Looked up from germline, CDR1 is LNHDA and CDR2 is SQIVND (reference sequence). Trimming shortened V by 4 bases and J by 7 bases, and 11 bases separated the two germline ends. This CDR3 comprises 13 residues. The full variable domain, rest sourced from reference TRBV19 and TRBJ1-5, is DGGITQSPKYLFRKEGQNVTLSCEQNLNHDAMYWYRQDPGQGLRLIYYSQIVNDFQKGDIAEGYSVSREKKESFPLTVTSAQKNPTAFYLCASSTQRGQPQHFGDGTRLSIL.

CDR3 coding DNA: TGCAGCGTTGAACCAGGGGGCTCCTACGAGCAGTACTTC. It codes for CSVEPGGSYEQYF. The rearrangement links TRBV29-1 to TRBJ2-7, with 7 bases lining up with TRBD1. The germline V gene encodes CDR1 SQVTM and CDR2 ANQGSEA. The V segment lost 2 bases and the J segment 0 bases; nucleotides outside the gene matches: 1. The length of the CDR3 is 13 residues.

The chain couples TRBV5-4 to TRBJ2-2; maybe TRBD2 (6 bases). Germline-derived CDR1 and CDR2 are SGHNT and YYREEE (reference sequence). CDR3 length: 17 residues. Trimming removed 0 bases from V and 0 bases from J, with 12 bases in between. CDR3 in DNA: TGTGCCAGCAGCTTGGGGCCCCTAGCGCCGAACACCGGGGAGCTGTTTTTT. It yields the protein CASSLGPLAPNTGELFF.

This chain joins TRBV4-1 and TRBJ1-2, with D maybe TRBD1 (5 bases). With 3 bases removed from V and 4 bases from J, the gap between germline ends came to 12 bases. The CDR3 length is 14 residues. Germline CDR1 and CDR2: MGHRA and YSYEKL. CDR3: CASSHVGEVYGYTF. Written as DNA, the CDR3 is TGCGCCAGCAGCCATGTAGGGGAGGTCTATGGCTACACCTTC.

This clone was counted only a few times. This chain links TRBV5-1 with TRBJ1-2; D may be TRBD1 (6 bases). V shed 4 bases and J shed 8 bases, with 15 bases lying between them. Germline assignment: CDR1 SGHRS and CDR2 YFSETQ. This CDR3 contains 13 residues. Here the CDR3 DNA reads TGCGCCAGCAGCCGAGACAGGTTAGGGGGCTACACCTTC. This sequence encodes CASSRDRLGGYTF.

The V and J genes are TRBV7-2 and TRBJ2-7, with D perhaps matching TRBD1 (6 bases). V was cut by 4 bases and J by 4 bases, with 14 bases left in between. The CDR3 runs to 14 residues. Germline assignment: CDR1 SGHTA and CDR2 FQGNSA. Written as DNA, the CDR3 is TGTGCCAGCAGCTCACAGGGATATGGGTACGAGCAGTACTTC. It codes for CASSSQGYGYEQYF. Variable domain in full (rest from reference TRBV7-2 and TRBJ2-7): GAGVSQSPSNKVTEKGKDVELRCDPISGHTALYWYRQSLGQGLEFLIYFQGNSAPDKSGLPSDRFSAERTGGSVSTLTIQRTQQEDSAVYLCASSSQGYGYEQYFGPGTRLTVT.

This clone came up a few times. The chain employs TRBV7-9 and TRBJ1-1; D perhaps matches TRBD1 (5 bases). Germline V gene sequence: CDR1 SEHNR, CDR2 FQNEAQ (reference sequence). The CDR3 has 17 residues. Trimming cost V 3 bases and J 1 base, with 18 bases left between them. In DNA, the CDR3 is TGTGCCAGCAGCTTTGGGGGAAGAGGCATCGGGAACACTGAAGCTTTCTTT. This gives the protein CASSFGGRGIGNTEAFF.

This chain uses TRBV5-5 with TRBJ2-7; D gene uncertain. The CDR3 is made up of 14 amino acids. The germline V gene encodes CDR1 SGHKS and CDR2 YYEKEE (reference sequence). V was shortened by 5 bases and J by 2 bases, with 14 bases between the two germline ends. CDR3 nucleotides: TGTGCCAGCAGTAAGGTGGCAGGAGCCTACGAGCAGTACTTC. Translated: CASSKVAGAYEQYF.

This CDR3 is CASSDPLAGGLYEQFF. In DNA form, the CDR3 reads TGCGCCAGCAGCGACCCTCTAGCGGGGGGGCTATATGAGCAGTTCTTC. The genes are TRBV10-1 and TRBJ2-1; 12 bases are a match to TRBD2. J gave up 8 bases and V 6 bases, and 11 bases lay outside the gene matches. Germline V CDR1 and CDR2: WNHNN, SYGVQD (reference sequence). There are 16 residues in the CDR3.

This clone was seen only once. The CDR3 nucleotides read TGTGCCAGTAGTATATGGCAGGGAAGCTCCTACAATGAGCAGTTCTTC. It yields the protein CASSIWQGSSYNEQFF. The chain employs TRBV19 and TRBJ2-1; tentative D call: TRBD1 (5 bases). V was cut by 2 bases and J by 0 bases, with 11 bases left in between. CDR1 is LNHDA, CDR2 SQIVND, per germline (reference sequence). This CDR3 has 16 residues. The complete variable domain, with remaining parts taken from reference TRBV19 and TRBJ2-1, reads DGGITQSPKYLFRKEGQNVTLSCEQNLNHDAMYWYRQDPGQGLRLIYYSQIVNDFQKGDIAEGYSVSREKKESFPLTVTSAQKNPTAFYLCASSIWQGSSYNEQFFGPGTRLTVL.

The chain carries TRBV7-2 and TRBJ1-2; 7 bases fit TRBD1. The CDR3 totals 15 residues. J was trimmed by 1 base and V by 5 bases; bases with no gene match: 7. The V gene's germline CDR1 is SGHTA and CDR2 FQGNSA. The CDR3 DNA is TGTGCCAGCAGCACGCGGAGGGACAGTAACTATGGCTACACCTTC. This gives the protein CASSTRRDSNYGYTF.

The rearrangement uses TRBV9 and TRBJ1-3; no reliable D call. The ends were cut back, 4 bases at V and 0 bases at J, with 8 bases in the middle. Germline V gene data show CDR1 as SGDLS and CDR2 as YYNGEE. The CDR3 has 14 amino acids. The CDR3 is CASSTQDSGNTIYF. In nucleotides, the CDR3 is TGTGCCAGCAGCACCCAAGACTCTGGAAACACCATATATTTT.

This clone was detected a few times. J is TRBJ2-2 and V is TRBV9; no reliable D call. Trimming took off 0 bases at V and 7 bases at J, with 7 bases between the two ends. This CDR3 has 13 residues. Germline CDR1 is SGDLS and CDR2 is YYNGEE. CDR3 protein: CASSVVSHGELFF. CDR3 in DNA: TGTGCCAGCAGCGTAGTATCGCACGGGGAGCTGTTTTTT.

The V and J genes are TRBV19 and TRBJ1-2, with D unresolved. V shed 4 bases and J shed 5 bases, with 20 bases lying between them. CDR1 LNHDA and CDR2 SQIVND come from the germline V gene (reference sequence). The CDR3 is made up of 16 amino acids. CDR3 region: CASSRTFTEGFYGYTF. CDR3 nucleotide sequence: TGTGCCAGTAGTAGAACTTTTACCGAGGGATTTTATGGCTACACCTTC.

The genes are TRBV9 and TRBJ2-5; a weak D match, TRBD2 (5 bases). Deletions cut 2 bases from V and 1 base from J, with 12 bases between. Per the germline V gene, CDR1 is SGDLS and CDR2 is YYNGEE. The CDR3 spans 15 residues. CDR3 bases: TGTGCCAGCAGCGTCGGCGGGCGGAGCCAAGAGACCCAGTACTTC. The encoded protein is CASSVGGRSQETQYF. Variable domain in full (rest from reference TRBV9 and TRBJ2-5): DSGVTQTPKHLITATGQRVTLRCSPRSGDLSVYWYQQSLDQGLQFLIQYYNGEERAKGNILERFSAQQFPDLHSELNLSSLELGDSALYFCASSVGGRSQETQYFGPGTRLLVL.

V and J are TRBV5-8 and TRBJ1-5, with a weak D call TRBD1 (5 bases). Germline assignment: CDR1 SGHTS and CDR2 YDEGEE. The CDR3 has 11 amino acids. Trimming took 0 bases from V and 15 from J, leaving 10 bases between them. CDR3 nucleotide sequence: TGTGCCAGCAGCTTGGTGGGGCCGGGGCATTTT. Amino acid sequence: CASSLVGPGHF.

The gene calls are TRBV21-1 and TRBJ2-1; the D call in the table, TRBD2, was not verified against the DNA. TRBV21-1 corresponds to a pseudogene. The CDR3 runs 15 residues. CDR3 residues: CASSKGGQAYNEQFF. The CDR3 coding sequence is TGTGCCAGCAGCAAGGGGGGGCAGGCCTACAATGAGCAGTTCTTC.

As DNA, the CDR3 is TGTGCCAGCAGCTTTCGGGAGCGGCGAGGTGAAAAACTGTTTTTT. Protein sequence: CASSFRERRGEKLFF. The rearrangement uses TRBV7-9 and TRBJ1-4; D is ambiguous. Germline CDR1 is SEHNR and CDR2 is FQNEAQ (reference sequence). Trimming left V 3 bases short and J 7 bases short, with 15 bases between. CDR3 length: 15 amino acids. Drawing the rest from reference TRBV7-9 and TRBJ1-4, the complete variable domain is DTGVSQNPRHKITKRGQNVTFRCDPISEHNRLYWYRQTLGQGPEFLTYFQNEAQLEKSRLLSDRFSAERPKGSFSTLEIQRTEQGDSAMYLCASSFRERRGEKLFFGSGTQLSVL.

V is TRBV7-9 and J is TRBJ1-1, with a possible D match to TRBD1 (5 bases). Germline lookup yields CDR1 SEHNR and CDR2 FQNEAQ (reference sequence). V was clipped by 0 bases and J by 8 bases, with 10 bases between them. This CDR3 has 13 amino acids. CDR3 sequence reads: CASSLAGAVEAFF. The CDR3 DNA follows: TGTGCCAGCAGCTTAGCTGGGGCAGTGGAAGCTTTCTTT. Using reference TRBV7-9 and TRBJ1-1 for the parts outside the CDR3, the full variable domain is DTGVSQNPRHKITKRGQNVTFRCDPISEHNRLYWYRQTLGQGPEFLTYFQNEAQLEKSRLLSDRFSAERPKGSFSTLEIQRTEQGDSAMYLCASSLAGAVEAFFGQGTRLTVV.